The 29 T cell receptor beta chains listed next were all sequenced from one sample in a study of blood T cell repertoires in COVID-19. Only in-frame clones appear in the TCRdb table, and some are missing; sequencing was by immunoSEQ multiplex PCR. This table has roughly 39,000 clones, 85% appearing once. The sequenced sample was peripheral blood. These receptors originate from a human donor in a cohort sampled during active COVID-19.

The chain employs TRBV5-5 and TRBJ2-1, with 7 nucleotides matching TRBD1. CDR1 is SGHKS and CDR2 is YYEKEE in the germline V gene (reference sequence). V shed 0 bases, J shed 3 bases, and the junction held 3 bases outside the gene matches. The CDR3 loop spans 15 amino acids. The CDR3 sequence: CASSLEGAIYNEQFF. CDR3 sequence (DNA): TGTGCCAGCAGCTTGGAGGGGGCTATCTACAATGAGCAGTTCTTC.

This clone was recorded a few times. This chain links TRBV5-1 with TRBJ1-1; D is undetermined. The CDR3 is made up of 15 amino acids. The V end was cut by 0 bases, the J end by 0 bases, with 9 bases between. Germline CDR1 is SGHRS and CDR2 is YFSETQ. The chain's CDR3 is CASSLERNLNTEAFF. The DNA of the CDR3 is TGCGCCAGCAGCTTGGAGAGGAATTTGAACACTGAAGCTTTCTTT.

V gene TRBV13 combines with J gene TRBJ1-2; 7 bases agree with TRBD1. This CDR3 spans 14 amino acids. CDR1 is PRHDT and CDR2 is FYEKMQ in the germline V gene (reference sequence). Trimming cost V 10 bases and J 4 bases; bases outside gene matches: 12. The chain's CDR3 is CATTQQGQTYGYTF. The CDR3 nucleotides read TGTGCCACTACCCAACAGGGGCAGACCTATGGCTACACCTTC.

This clone was counted only a few times. The V and J genes are TRBV19 and TRBJ1-2, with TRBD1 as a possible D gene (6 bases). This CDR3 spans 14 amino acids. Trimming cost V 1 base and J 5 bases, with 11 bases left between them. Germline V gene sequence: CDR1 LNHDA, CDR2 SQIVND (reference sequence). For the CDR3, the DNA is TGTGCCAGTAGTATAGGAGCAGGGGAATATGGCTACACCTTC. Amino acids: CASSIGAGEYGYTF. The whole variable domain, remainder taken from reference TRBV19 and TRBJ1-2, is DGGITQSPKYLFRKEGQNVTLSCEQNLNHDAMYWYRQDPGQGLRLIYYSQIVNDFQKGDIAEGYSVSREKKESFPLTVTSAQKNPTAFYLCASSIGAGEYGYTFGSGTRLTVV.

J is TRBJ2-3 and V is TRBV5-6; maybe TRBD1 (5 bases). CDR1 is SGHDT, CDR2 YYEEEE, per germline. Trimming cost V 7 bases and J 2 bases, with 17 bases left between them. The CDR3 consists of 15 residues. CDR3 coding DNA: TGTGCCAGCTTTGACAGCGCCGCACACACAGATACGCAGTATTTT. It is translated as CASFDSAAHTDTQYF.

This clone has only a few counts. This chain connects TRBV7-9 to TRBJ1-6; a possible D gene is TRBD1 (6 bases). The germline V gene has CDR1 SEHNR and CDR2 FQNEAQ (reference sequence). The V gene lost 6 bases and the J gene lost 9 bases, with 12 bases spanning the gap. CDR3 size: 13 residues. The CDR3, as DNA: TGTGCCAGCAGTCGGACAGACGGTTCACCCCTCCACTTT. Translating gives CASSRTDGSPLHF.

V is TRBV4-2 and J is TRBJ1-1; 7 positions agree with TRBD1. This CDR3 is built from 14 residues. Germline lookup yields CDR1 LGHNA and CDR2 YNFKEQ. V shed 4 bases and J 6 bases; nucleotides not matched to a gene: 8. This chain's CDR3 is CASSPTGPFSEAFF. The CDR3 nucleotides read TGTGCCAGCAGCCCGACAGGGCCCTTCTCTGAAGCTTTCTTT.

A word on this clone: At one boundary the junction diverges from the germline segment, which might be a read error. The rearrangement links TRBV4-2 to TRBJ2-5; D is possibly TRBD2 (5 bases). The CDR3 is 15 residues long. Germline V gene data show CDR1 as LGHNA and CDR2 as YNFKEQ. For the CDR3, the DNA is TGTGCCAGCAGCAAAGACTCGGGGATTTGGGAGACCCAGTACTTC. Protein: CASSKDSGIWETQYF.

The rearrangement joins TRBV6-4 to TRBJ2-3, with 11 bases lining up with TRBD2. With 6 bases clipped from V and 2 bases from J, the junction kept 4 bases outside the gene matches. Germline CDR1 MRHNA, CDR2 SNTAGT. The CDR3 length is 15 residues. The CDR3 coding sequence is TGTGCCAGCAGACGACTAGCGGGGTTCACAGATACGCAGTATTTT. Its translation: CASRRLAGFTDTQYF.

V is TRBV7-9 and J is TRBJ1-5; D unresolved. Germline V lookup: CDR1 SEHNR, CDR2 FQNEAQ (reference sequence). V was pared by 1 base and J by 0 bases, with 7 bases between. This CDR3 spans 15 amino acids. The CDR3 region has the DNA TGTGCCAGCAGCTTAGGGGAGGGTAGCAATCAGCCCCAGCATTTT. Encoded protein: CASSLGEGSNQPQHF.

This clone was detected once. This rearrangement joins TRBV2 to TRBJ1-5; perhaps TRBD1 as D (6 bases). Between the trimmed V and J ends, which lost 3 bases and 2 bases, there was a span of 11 bases. CDR3 length equals 15 residues. The germline V gene encodes CDR1 SNHLY and CDR2 FYNNEI. The DNA of the CDR3 is TGTGCCAGCAGTGAGCAGGGGCCCGGCAATCAGCCCCAGCATTTT. Encoded protein: CASSEQGPGNQPQHF.

The J gene is TRBJ2-7, the V gene TRBV18, with TRBD1 matching over 9 bases. The CDR3 has 14 amino acids. The germline V gene encodes CDR1 KGHSH and CDR2 LQKENI. The V segment lost 5 bases and the J segment 5 bases; nucleotides outside the gene matches: 7. The CDR3 sequence: CASSFRDRDHEQYF. CDR3 nucleotide sequence: TGTGCCAGCTCATTCCGGGACAGGGACCACGAGCAGTACTTC.

The rearrangement joins TRBV7-3 to TRBJ2-3, with 8 bases that match TRBD2. V trimming: 5 bases; J trimming: 0 bases; junction bases outside the gene matches: 4. Germline V gene lookup returns CDR1 SGHTA and CDR2 FQGTGA. This CDR3 comprises 15 residues. CDR3 region: CASSISGTSTDTQYF. The DNA for the CDR3 is TGTGCCAGCAGCATTAGCGGGACTAGCACAGATACGCAGTATTTT. Full variable domain (outside the CDR3, taken from reference TRBV7-3 and TRBJ2-3): GAGVSQTPSNKVTEKGKYVELRCDPISGHTALYWYRQSLGQGPEFLIYFQGTGAADDSGLPNDRFFAVRPEGSVSTLKIQRTERGDSAVYLCASSISGTSTDTQYFGPGTRLTVL.

The rearrangement joins TRBV18 to TRBJ2-3, with a weak D call TRBD1 (5 bases). This CDR3 spans 12 amino acids. V dropped 3 bases and J dropped 5 bases, with 6 bases sitting between them. From germline, CDR1 is KGHSH and CDR2 LQKENI. The CDR3 region is CASSPRVDTQYF. CDR3 coding DNA: TGTGCCAGCTCACCCAGGGTAGATACGCAGTATTTT.

This clone has just one count. This chain links TRBV7-8 with TRBJ1-1; 7 bases are shared with TRBD1. Trimming cost V 5 bases and J 0 bases; bases outside gene matches: 12. Germline V lookup: CDR1 SGHVS, CDR2 FQNEAQ. CDR3 size: 17 residues. The CDR3 sequence: CASSPSTGARMNTEAFF. The CDR3 bases are TGTGCCAGCAGCCCAAGCACAGGGGCACGCATGAACACTGAAGCTTTCTTT.

The chain is built from TRBV27 and TRBJ2-1, with 9 bases that match TRBD2. CDR1 and CDR2 from the germline V gene are MNHEY and SMNVEV (reference sequence). V dropped 3 bases and J dropped 6; count of bases not matched to a gene: 12. The CDR3 runs to 17 residues. CDR3 loop: CASSFSAGGPRANEQFF. As DNA, the CDR3 is TGTGCCAGCAGTTTTTCGGCGGGAGGGCCGCGTGCCAATGAGCAGTTCTTC.

This chain links TRBV9 with TRBJ1-5; D remains unclear. The CDR3 has 15 amino acids. Germline CDR1 reads SGDLS; CDR2 reads YYNGEE. V was shortened by 6 bases and J by 5 bases, with 18 bases between the two germline ends. In nucleotides, the CDR3 is TGTGCCAGCAATAAGGGAGGGCGGCTCGATCAGCCCCAGCATTTT. This codes for CASNKGGRLDQPQHF.

The rearrangement joins TRBV3-1 (or the pseudogene TRBV3-2) to TRBJ1-1; 8 nucleotides line up with TRBD1. The CDR3 runs to 18 residues. V gave up 4 bases and J gave up 5 bases; unmatched junction bases: 18. Germline V gene data show CDR1 as LGHDT and CDR2 as YNNKEL (reference sequence). Here the CDR3 DNA reads TGTGCCAGCAGCCCCTCCCCGACGACAGGGACAGGAGTGACTGAAGCTTTCTTT. Amino acid sequence: CASSPSPTTGTGVTEAFF.

V gene TRBV7-2 combines with J gene TRBJ1-1; tentative D call: TRBD1 (5 bases). The V gene lost 4 bases and the J gene lost 7 bases, with 16 bases spanning the gap. Germline CDR1 is SGHTA and CDR2 is FQGNSA. This CDR3 spans 14 amino acids. CDR3 loop: CASSSPGWMNEAFF. CDR3 sequence (DNA): TGTGCCAGCAGCTCCCCAGGGTGGATGAATGAAGCTTTCTTT.

The rearrangement joins TRBV19 to TRBJ1-2; D is ambiguous. Trimming left V 6 bases short and J 1 base short, with 12 bases between. Germline CDR1 LNHDA, CDR2 SQIVND (reference sequence). This CDR3 region has 14 residues. CDR3 coding DNA: TGTGCCAGTAGGAAAGTACCAGATAACTATGGCTACACCTTC. Protein: CASRKVPDNYGYTF. Looking up the rest from reference TRBV19 and TRBJ1-2 gives the full variable domain: DGGITQSPKYLFRKEGQNVTLSCEQNLNHDAMYWYRQDPGQGLRLIYYSQIVNDFQKGDIAEGYSVSREKKESFPLTVTSAQKNPTAFYLCASRKVPDNYGYTFGSGTRLTVV.

The J gene is TRBJ1-3, the V gene TRBV7-6, with 7 bases matching TRBD1. CDR1 and CDR2 from the germline V gene are SGHVS and FNYEAQ. J gave up 0 bases and V 5 bases, and 16 bases lay outside the gene matches. The CDR3 covers 19 residues. CDR3 bases: TGTGCCAGCAGCGCGATCCGGGACAGCGTTCGAGACTCTGGAAACACCATATATTTT. This encodes CASSAIRDSVRDSGNTIYF.

V and J are TRBV5-6 and TRBJ1-2; no definite D call. Trimming cost V 5 bases and J 7 bases, with 15 bases left between them. The germline CDR1 and CDR2 sequences are SGHDT and YYEEEE. CDR3 length: 13 amino acids. The DNA of the CDR3 is TGTGCCAGCAGTTGGGAGAGGGTGGTTGGCTACACCTTC. Translating gives CASSWERVVGYTF.

The genes are TRBV2 and TRBJ1-6; D ambiguous. The CDR3 is made up of 15 amino acids. Germline values: CDR1 SNHLY, CDR2 FYNNEI. The germline V and J ends were trimmed by 4 bases and 10 bases, with 17 bases remaining between them. CDR3 sequence reads: CASSGTSAGSSPLHF. The DNA for the CDR3 is TGTGCCAGCAGTGGTACGTCGGCCGGGTCATCACCCCTCCACTTT. The full variable domain, completed using reference TRBV2 and TRBJ1-6, is EPEVTQTPSHQVTQMGQEVILRCVPISNHLYFYWYRQILGQKVEFLVSFYNNEISEKSEIFDDQFSVERPDGSNFTLKIRSTKLEDSAMYFCASSGTSAGSSPLHFGNGTRLTVT.

J is TRBJ1-2 and V is TRBV4-1; D ambiguous. This CDR3 region has 13 residues. Germline V lookup: CDR1 MGHRA, CDR2 YSYEKL. V lost 1 base and J lost 3, with 6 bases in between. Here the CDR3 reads CASSQGGHYGYTF. The CDR3 DNA sequence: TGCGCCAGCAGCCAAGGCGGCCACTATGGCTACACCTTC.

The V and J genes are TRBV9 and TRBJ2-7; tentative D call: TRBD2 (6 bases). Per the germline V gene, CDR1 is SGDLS and CDR2 is YYNGEE. V was pared by 3 bases and J by 0 bases, with 13 bases between. The CDR3 contains 15 residues. Here the CDR3 reads CASSALDGSSYEQYF. The CDR3 nucleotides read TGTGCCAGCAGCGCCCTGGACGGGAGCTCCTACGAGCAGTACTTC.

This sequence joins TRBV19 and TRBJ2-7; 7 bases line up with TRBD1. The V gene end was trimmed by 1 base and the J gene end by 0 bases; junction bases not matched to a gene: 3. Germline CDR1 reads LNHDA; CDR2 reads SQIVND (reference sequence). This CDR3 region has 15 residues. CDR3 sequence (DNA): TGTGCCAGTAGTATAGGGGGGACAGCCTCCTACGAGCAGTACTTC. Its translation is CASSIGGTASYEQYF.

The V gene is TRBV7-2, the J gene TRBJ2-5, with a tentative D call TRBD2 (5 bases). V dropped 2 bases and J dropped 4 bases, with 5 bases sitting between them. The CDR3 is 12 amino acids. Looked up from germline, CDR1 is SGHTA and CDR2 is FQGNSA. The CDR3 DNA reads TGTGCCAGCAGCTTACTAGCAGAGACCCAGTACTTC. Its translation is CASSLLAETQYF. Full variable domain (outside the CDR3, taken from reference TRBV7-2 and TRBJ2-5): GAGVSQSPSNKVTEKGKDVELRCDPISGHTALYWYRQSLGQGLEFLIYFQGNSAPDKSGLPSDRFSAERTGGSVSTLTIQRTQQEDSAVYLCASSLLAETQYFGPGTRLLVL.

The V gene is TRBV4-1, the J gene TRBJ1-5; possibly TRBD1 for D (5 bases). The V and J ends lost 4 bases and 5 bases respectively, with 21 bases between them. The CDR3 extends over 17 amino acids. CDR1 is MGHRA and CDR2 is YSYEKL in the germline V gene. CDR3 in amino acids: CASSPGAANPADQPQHF. The CDR3 coding sequence is TGCGCCAGCAGCCCTGGGGCAGCTAATCCCGCCGATCAGCCCCAGCATTTT.

CDR3 in amino acids: CASSPQTGQEYEQYF. The CDR3 region has the DNA TGTGCCAGCAGCCCACAAACGGGACAGGAGTACGAGCAGTACTTC. This sequence joins TRBV7-6 and TRBJ2-7; 8 bases are shared with TRBD1. V trimming: 5 bases; J trimming: 4 bases; junction bases outside the gene matches: 10. From germline, CDR1 is SGHVS and CDR2 FNYEAQ. This CDR3 region has 15 residues.